This TCR beta chain was sequenced for a study of blood T cell repertoires in COVID-19. Some clones are missing from TCRdb's copy, which holds only in-frame ones; the method was immunoSEQ multiplex PCR. The sample consists of 250,000 to 400,000 clones, about 89% of them appearing once. V gave up 8 bases and J gave up 6 bases; unmatched junction bases: 6. CDR1 is WNHNN, CDR2 SYGVQD, per germline (reference sequence). This CDR3 has 13 amino acids. The sample consisted of PBMCs or T cells enriched from blood (not recorded which). The chain joins TRBV10-1 to TRBJ2-2; 7 bases map to TRBD1. This TCR was recovered from a man in his 60s who had recovered from COVID-19. In DNA, the CDR3 is TGCGCCAGCGCCGACAGGGATCCCGGGGAGCTGTTTTTT. It yields the protein CASADRDPGELFF.